This T cell receptor beta chain originates from a study of T cell repertoires in cytomegalovirus infection. Turning to the study itself: CMV infection and matching HLA type were both indicated by public TCR beta signatures. General study findings and limits: Cumulated frequencies of public TCR beta families served to identify carriers of CMV plus the relevant HLA. The study found HLA-C-restricted CMV-specific TCR beta clonotypes dominating the ex vivo response.

TCRdb recomputed calls from the reads with MiXCR, one row per CDR3 protein. Among about 230,000 distinct CDR3 sequences listed, approximately 7% were seen once. Comment on this clonotype: Its antigen is not known. This may come from a read error, since a much larger clone is one base off.

Germline V gene lookup returns CDR1 MDHEN and CDR2 SYDVKM. The CDR3 runs 15 residues. Sequencing input: PBMCs. This sequence originates from a human donor in good health (CMV status not recorded). Some clones in this sample may be carry-over from other donors' samples. The chain combines TRBV28 with TRBJ1-5, with no clear D. The DNA end is a closer match to TRBJ2-3, so the J assignment may be wrong. CDR3 sequence (DNA): TGTGCCAGCAGTACCGCGTGGGCTGGAAATCAGCCCCAGTATTTT. Translating gives CASSTAWAGNQPQYF.